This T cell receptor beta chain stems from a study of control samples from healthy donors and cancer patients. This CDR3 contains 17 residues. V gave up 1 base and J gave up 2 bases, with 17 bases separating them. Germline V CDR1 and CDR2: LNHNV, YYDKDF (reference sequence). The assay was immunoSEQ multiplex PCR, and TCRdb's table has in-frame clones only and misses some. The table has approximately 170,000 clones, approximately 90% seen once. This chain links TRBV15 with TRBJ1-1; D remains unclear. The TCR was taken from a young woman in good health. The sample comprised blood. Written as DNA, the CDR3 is TGTGCCACCAGCAGAGCCAGCCGATTTGGGCTAAACACTGAAGCTTTCTTT. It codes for CATSRASRFGLNTEAFF.